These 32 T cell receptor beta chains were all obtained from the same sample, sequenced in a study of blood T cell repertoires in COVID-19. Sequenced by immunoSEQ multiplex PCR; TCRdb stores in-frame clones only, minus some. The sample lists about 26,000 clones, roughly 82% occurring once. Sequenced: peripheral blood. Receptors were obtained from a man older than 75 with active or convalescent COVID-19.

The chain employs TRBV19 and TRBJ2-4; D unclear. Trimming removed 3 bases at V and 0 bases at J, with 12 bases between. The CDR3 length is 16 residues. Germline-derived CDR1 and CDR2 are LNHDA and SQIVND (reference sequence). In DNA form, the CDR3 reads TGTGCCAGTAGTATGCCCTTCGGGTTAGCCAAAAACATTCAGTACTTC. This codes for CASSMPFGLAKNIQYF.

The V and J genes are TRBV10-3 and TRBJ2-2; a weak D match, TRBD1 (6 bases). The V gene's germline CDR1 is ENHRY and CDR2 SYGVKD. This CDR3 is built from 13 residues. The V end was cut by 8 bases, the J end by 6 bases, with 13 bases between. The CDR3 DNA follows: TGTGCCATCGGCCCAGGGGTCCCCGGGGAGCTGTTTTTT. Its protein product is CAIGPGVPGELFF.

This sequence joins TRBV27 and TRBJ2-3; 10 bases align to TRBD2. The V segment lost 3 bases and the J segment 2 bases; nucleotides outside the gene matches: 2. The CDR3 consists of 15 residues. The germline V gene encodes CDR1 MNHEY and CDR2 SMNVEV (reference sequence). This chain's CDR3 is CASSFSGGNTDTQYF. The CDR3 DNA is TGTGCCAGCAGTTTTAGCGGGGGGAACACAGATACGCAGTATTTT.

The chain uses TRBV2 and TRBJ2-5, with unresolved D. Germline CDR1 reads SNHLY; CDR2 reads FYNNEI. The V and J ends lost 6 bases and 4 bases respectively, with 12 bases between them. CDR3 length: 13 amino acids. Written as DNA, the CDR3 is TGTGCCAGCAGGAAGACGGCTAGAGAGACCCAGTACTTC. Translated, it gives CASRKTARETQYF.

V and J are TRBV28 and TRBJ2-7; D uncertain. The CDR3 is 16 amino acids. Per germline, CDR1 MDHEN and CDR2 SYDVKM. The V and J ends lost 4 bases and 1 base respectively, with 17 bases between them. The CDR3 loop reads CASSSPKAAGSYEQYF. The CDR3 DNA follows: TGTGCCAGCAGTTCTCCCAAGGCGGCTGGGTCCTACGAGCAGTACTTC.

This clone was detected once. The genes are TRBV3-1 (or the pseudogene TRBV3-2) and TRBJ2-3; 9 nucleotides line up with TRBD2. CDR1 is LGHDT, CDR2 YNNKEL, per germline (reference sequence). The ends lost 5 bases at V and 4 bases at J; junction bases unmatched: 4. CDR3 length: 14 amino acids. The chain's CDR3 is CASSFGTSPDTQYF. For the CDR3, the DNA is TGTGCCAGCAGCTTCGGGACTAGCCCAGATACGCAGTATTTT.

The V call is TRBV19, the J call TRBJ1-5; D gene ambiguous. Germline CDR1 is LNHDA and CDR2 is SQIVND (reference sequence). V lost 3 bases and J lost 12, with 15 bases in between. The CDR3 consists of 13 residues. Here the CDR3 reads CASSIKARQDQHF. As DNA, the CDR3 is TGTGCCAGTAGTATCAAGGCCCGCCAGGACCAGCATTTT. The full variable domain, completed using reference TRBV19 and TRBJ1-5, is DGGITQSPKYLFRKEGQNVTLSCEQNLNHDAMYWYRQDPGQGLRLIYYSQIVNDFQKGDIAEGYSVSREKKESFPLTVTSAQKNPTAFYLCASSIKARQDQHFGDGTRLSIL.

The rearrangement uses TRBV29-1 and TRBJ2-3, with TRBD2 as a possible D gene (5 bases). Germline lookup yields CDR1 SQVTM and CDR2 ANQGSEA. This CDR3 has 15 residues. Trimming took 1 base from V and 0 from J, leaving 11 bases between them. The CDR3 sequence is CSVEVGSASTDTQYF. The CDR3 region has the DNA TGCAGCGTTGAAGTTGGGAGCGCTAGCACAGATACGCAGTATTTT.

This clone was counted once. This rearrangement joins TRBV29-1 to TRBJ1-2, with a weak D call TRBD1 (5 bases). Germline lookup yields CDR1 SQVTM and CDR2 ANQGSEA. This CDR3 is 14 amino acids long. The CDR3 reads CRLAVGVSTYGYTF. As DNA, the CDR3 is TGCAGATTAGCGGTAGGGGTGTCAACCTATGGCTACACCTTC.

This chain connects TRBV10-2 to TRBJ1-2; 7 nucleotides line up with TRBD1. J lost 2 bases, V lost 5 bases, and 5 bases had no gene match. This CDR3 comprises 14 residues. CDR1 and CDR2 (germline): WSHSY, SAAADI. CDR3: CASSSRQGNYGYTF. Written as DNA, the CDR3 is TGCGCCAGCAGTAGTCGACAGGGAAACTATGGCTACACCTTC.

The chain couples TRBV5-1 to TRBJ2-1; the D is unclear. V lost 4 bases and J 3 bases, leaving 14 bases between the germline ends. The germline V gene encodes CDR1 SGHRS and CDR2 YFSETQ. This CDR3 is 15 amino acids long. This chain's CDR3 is CASSPETPDYNEQFF. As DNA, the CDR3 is TGCGCCAGCAGCCCCGAAACCCCAGACTACAATGAGCAGTTCTTC. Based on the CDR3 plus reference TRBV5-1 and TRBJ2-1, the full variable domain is KAGVTQTPRYLIKTRGQQVTLSCSPISGHRSVSWYQQTPGQGLQFLFEYFSETQRNKGNFPGRFSGRQFSNSRSEMNVSTLELGDSALYLCASSPETPDYNEQFFGPGTRLTVL.

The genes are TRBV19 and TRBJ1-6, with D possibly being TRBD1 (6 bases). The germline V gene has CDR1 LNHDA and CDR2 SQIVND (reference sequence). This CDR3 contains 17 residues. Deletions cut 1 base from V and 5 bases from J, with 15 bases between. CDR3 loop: CASSIVLRRGNNSPLHF. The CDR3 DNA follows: TGTGCCAGTAGTATAGTGCTGCGCAGGGGAAATAATTCACCCCTCCACTTT. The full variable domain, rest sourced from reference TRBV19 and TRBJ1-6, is DGGITQSPKYLFRKEGQNVTLSCEQNLNHDAMYWYRQDPGQGLRLIYYSQIVNDFQKGDIAEGYSVSREKKESFPLTVTSAQKNPTAFYLCASSIVLRRGNNSPLHFGNGTRLTVT.

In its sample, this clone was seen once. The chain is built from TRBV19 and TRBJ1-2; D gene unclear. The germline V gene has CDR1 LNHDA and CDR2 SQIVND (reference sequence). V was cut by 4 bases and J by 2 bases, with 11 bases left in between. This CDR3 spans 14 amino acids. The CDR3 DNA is TGTGCCAGTAGTACCCCCTGGCAAAACTATGGCTACACCTTC. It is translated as CASSTPWQNYGYTF. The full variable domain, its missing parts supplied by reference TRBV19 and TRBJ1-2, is DGGITQSPKYLFRKEGQNVTLSCEQNLNHDAMYWYRQDPGQGLRLIYYSQIVNDFQKGDIAEGYSVSREKKESFPLTVTSAQKNPTAFYLCASSTPWQNYGYTFGSGTRLTVV.

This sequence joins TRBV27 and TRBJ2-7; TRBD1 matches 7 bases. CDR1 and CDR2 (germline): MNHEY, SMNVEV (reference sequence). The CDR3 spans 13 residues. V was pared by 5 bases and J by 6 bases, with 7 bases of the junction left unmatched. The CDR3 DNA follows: TGTGCCAGCAGTACACGGACAGGTTCCGAGCAGTACTTC. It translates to CASSTRTGSEQYF.

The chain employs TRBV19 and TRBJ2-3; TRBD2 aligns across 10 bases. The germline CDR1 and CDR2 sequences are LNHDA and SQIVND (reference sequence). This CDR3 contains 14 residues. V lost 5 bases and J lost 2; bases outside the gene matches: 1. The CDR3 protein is CASSGLADTDTQYF. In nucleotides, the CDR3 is TGTGCCAGTAGTGGACTAGCGGACACAGATACGCAGTATTTT.

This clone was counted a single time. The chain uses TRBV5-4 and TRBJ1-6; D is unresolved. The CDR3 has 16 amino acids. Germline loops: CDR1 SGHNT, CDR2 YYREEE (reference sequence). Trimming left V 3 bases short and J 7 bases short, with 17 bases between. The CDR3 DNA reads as TGTGCCAGCAGCTCAGCCCTCGAACAGCCAAATTCACCCCTCCACTTT. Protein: CASSSALEQPNSPLHF.

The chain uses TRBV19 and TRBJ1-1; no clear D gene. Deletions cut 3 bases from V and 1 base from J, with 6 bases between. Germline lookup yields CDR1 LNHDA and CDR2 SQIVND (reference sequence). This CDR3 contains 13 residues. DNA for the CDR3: TGTGCCAGTAGTATTTCAGAGAACACTGAAGCTTTCTTT. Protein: CASSISENTEAFF.

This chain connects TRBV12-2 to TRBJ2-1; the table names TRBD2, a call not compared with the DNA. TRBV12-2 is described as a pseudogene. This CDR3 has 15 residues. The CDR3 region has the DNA TGTGCAAGTCGCTTAGTAGGACTAGCGGACAATGAGCAGTTCTTC. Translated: CASRLVGLADNEQFF.

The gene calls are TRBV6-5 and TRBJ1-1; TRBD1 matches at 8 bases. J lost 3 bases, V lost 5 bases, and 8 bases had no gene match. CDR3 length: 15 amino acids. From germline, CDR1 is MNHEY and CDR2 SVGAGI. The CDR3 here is CASSRLQGEDTEAFF. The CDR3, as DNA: TGTGCCAGCAGTAGACTACAGGGGGAGGACACTGAAGCTTTCTTT.

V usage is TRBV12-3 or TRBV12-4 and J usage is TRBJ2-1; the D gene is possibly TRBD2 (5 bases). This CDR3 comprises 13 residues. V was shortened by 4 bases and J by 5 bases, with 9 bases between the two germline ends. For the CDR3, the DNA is TGTGCCAGCAGTTGGACTCGCGACAATGAGCAGTTCTTC. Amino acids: CASSWTRDNEQFF.

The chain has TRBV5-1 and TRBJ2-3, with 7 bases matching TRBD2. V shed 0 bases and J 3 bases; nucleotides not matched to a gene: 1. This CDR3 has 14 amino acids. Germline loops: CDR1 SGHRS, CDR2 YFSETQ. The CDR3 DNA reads TGCGCCAGCAGCTTGGAAGCGGGGACAGATACGCAGTATTTT. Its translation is CASSLEAGTDTQYF. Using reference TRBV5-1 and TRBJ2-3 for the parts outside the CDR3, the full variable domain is KAGVTQTPRYLIKTRGQQVTLSCSPISGHRSVSWYQQTPGQGLQFLFEYFSETQRNKGNFPGRFSGRQFSNSRSEMNVSTLELGDSALYLCASSLEAGTDTQYFGPGTRLTVL.

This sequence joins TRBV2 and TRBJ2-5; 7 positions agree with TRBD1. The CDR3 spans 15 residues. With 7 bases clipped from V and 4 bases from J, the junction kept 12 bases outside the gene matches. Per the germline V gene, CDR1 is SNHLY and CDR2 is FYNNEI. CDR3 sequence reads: CASKTARQGAETQYF. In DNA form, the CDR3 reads TGTGCCAGCAAAACCGCCCGACAGGGAGCAGAGACCCAGTACTTC.

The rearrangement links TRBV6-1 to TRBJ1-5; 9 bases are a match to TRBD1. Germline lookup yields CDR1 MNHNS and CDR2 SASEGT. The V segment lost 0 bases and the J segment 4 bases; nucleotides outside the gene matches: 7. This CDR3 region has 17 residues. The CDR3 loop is CASSEALSQGANQPQHF. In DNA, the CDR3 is TGTGCCAGCAGTGAAGCCTTATCACAGGGGGCAAATCAGCCCCAGCATTTT.

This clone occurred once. CDR3 amino acids: CASKPQETQYF. CDR3 sequence (DNA): TGTGCCAGCAAACCACAGGAGACCCAGTACTTC. The chain carries TRBV2 and TRBJ2-5; D is undetermined. CDR3 length equals 11 residues. The germline gives CDR1 SNHLY, CDR2 FYNNEI. V gave up 7 bases and J gave up 5 bases, with 8 bases separating them.

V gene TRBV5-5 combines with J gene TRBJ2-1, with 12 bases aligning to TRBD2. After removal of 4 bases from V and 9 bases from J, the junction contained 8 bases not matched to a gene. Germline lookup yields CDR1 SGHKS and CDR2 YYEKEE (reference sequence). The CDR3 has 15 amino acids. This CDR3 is CASSQLAGGVGEQFF. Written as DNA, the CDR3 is TGTGCCAGCAGCCAACTAGCGGGAGGTGTCGGTGAGCAGTTCTTC.

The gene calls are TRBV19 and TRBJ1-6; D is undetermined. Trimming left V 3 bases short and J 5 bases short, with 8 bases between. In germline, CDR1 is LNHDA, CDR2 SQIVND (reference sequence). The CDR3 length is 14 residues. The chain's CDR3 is CASSIQENNSPLHF. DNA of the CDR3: TGTGCCAGTAGTATCCAGGAAAATAATTCACCCCTCCACTTT.

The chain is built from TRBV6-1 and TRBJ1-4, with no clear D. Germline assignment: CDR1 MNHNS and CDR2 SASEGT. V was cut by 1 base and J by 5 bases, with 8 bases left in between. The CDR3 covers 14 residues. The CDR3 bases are TGTGCCAGCAGTGAAGATACAGCCAATGAAAAACTGTTTTTT. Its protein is CASSEDTANEKLFF.

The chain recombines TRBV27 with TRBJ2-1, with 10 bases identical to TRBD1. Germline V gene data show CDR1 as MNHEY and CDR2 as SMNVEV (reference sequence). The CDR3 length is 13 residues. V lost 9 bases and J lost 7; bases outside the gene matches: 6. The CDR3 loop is CASGTGDGNEQFF. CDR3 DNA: TGTGCCAGTGGGACAGGGGATGGGAATGAGCAGTTCTTC.

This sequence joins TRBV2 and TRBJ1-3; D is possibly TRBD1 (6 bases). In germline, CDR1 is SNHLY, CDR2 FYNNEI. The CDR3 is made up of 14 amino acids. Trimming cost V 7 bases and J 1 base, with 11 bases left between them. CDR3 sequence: CASTTTGSGNTIYF. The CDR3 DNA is TGTGCCAGCACCACGACAGGATCTGGAAACACCATATATTTT.

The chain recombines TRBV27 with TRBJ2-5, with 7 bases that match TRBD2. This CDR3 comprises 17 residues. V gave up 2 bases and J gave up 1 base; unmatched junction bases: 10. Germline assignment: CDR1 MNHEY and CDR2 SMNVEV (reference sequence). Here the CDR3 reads CASSLKGRERGQETQYF. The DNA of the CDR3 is TGTGCCAGCAGTTTAAAGGGGCGGGAGAGGGGCCAAGAGACCCAGTACTTC.

The CDR3 here is CSVRSYRTDTQYF. The DNA for the CDR3 is TGCAGCGTCCGGTCCTACCGCACAGATACGCAGTATTTT. This chain joins TRBV29-1 and TRBJ2-3; D is unresolved. Trimming pared 6 bases from V and 1 base from J, leaving 11 bases between. This CDR3 comprises 13 residues. CDR1 is SQVTM and CDR2 is ANQGSEA in the germline V gene.

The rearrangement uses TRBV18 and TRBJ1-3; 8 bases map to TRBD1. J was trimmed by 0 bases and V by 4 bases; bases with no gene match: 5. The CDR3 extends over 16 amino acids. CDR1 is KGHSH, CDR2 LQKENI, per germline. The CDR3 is CASSLSRGLSGNTIYF. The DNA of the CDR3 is TGTGCCAGCTCACTTTCCAGGGGGCTCTCTGGAAACACCATATATTTT.